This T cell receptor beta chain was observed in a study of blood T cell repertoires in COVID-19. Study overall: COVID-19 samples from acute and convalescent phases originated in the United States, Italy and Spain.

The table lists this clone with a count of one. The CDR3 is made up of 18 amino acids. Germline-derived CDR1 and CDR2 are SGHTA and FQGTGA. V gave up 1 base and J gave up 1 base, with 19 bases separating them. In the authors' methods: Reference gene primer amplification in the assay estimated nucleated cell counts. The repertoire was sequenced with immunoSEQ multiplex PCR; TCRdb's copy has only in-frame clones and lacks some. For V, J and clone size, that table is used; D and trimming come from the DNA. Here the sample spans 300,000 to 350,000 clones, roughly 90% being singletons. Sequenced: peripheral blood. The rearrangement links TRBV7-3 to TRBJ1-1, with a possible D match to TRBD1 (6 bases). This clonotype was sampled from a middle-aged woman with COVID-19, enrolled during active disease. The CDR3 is CASSLRGRGNGANTEAFF. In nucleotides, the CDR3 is TGTGCCAGCAGCTTAAGGGGTAGGGGGAACGGGGCGAACACTGAAGCTTTCTTT. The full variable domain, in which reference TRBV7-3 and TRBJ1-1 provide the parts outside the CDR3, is GAGVSQTPSNKVTEKGKYVELRCDPISGHTALYWYRQSLGQGPEFLIYFQGTGAADDSGLPNDRFFAVRPEGSVSTLKIQRTERGDSAVYLCASSLRGRGNGANTEAFFGQGTRLTVV.